The 17 T cell receptor beta chains below come from one sample, sequenced in a study of blood T cell repertoires in COVID-19. Assay: immunoSEQ multiplex PCR; the TCRdb copy retains only in-frame clones and omits some. This repertoire shows some 20,000 clones, just under 95% found once; its top ten account for 5.7%. The sequenced sample consisted of peripheral blood. These receptors all stem from a human donor in a cohort sampled during active COVID-19.

The chain couples TRBV13 to TRBJ2-7; 11 nucleotides line up with TRBD2. The CDR3 is 14 amino acids. J lost 4 bases, V lost 6 bases, and 5 bases had no gene match. Germline assignment: CDR1 PRHDT and CDR2 FYEKMQ (reference sequence). CDR3 sequence: CASRSIAGGYEQYF. CDR3 coding DNA: TGTGCCAGCAGATCTATAGCGGGGGGGTACGAGCAGTACTTC.

The V call is TRBV30, the J call TRBJ2-7, with D perhaps TRBD1 (6 bases). CDR1 is GTSNPN, CDR2 SVGIG, per germline (reference sequence). The CDR3 has 13 residues. V lost 4 bases and J lost 7, with 17 bases in between. The CDR3 region has the DNA TGTGCCTGGACCAACAGGGTCCGGGGTGAGCAGTACTTC. Translated: CAWTNRVRGEQYF.

This chain links TRBV28 with TRBJ1-6, with TRBD1 identical over 7 bases. Germline CDR1 is MDHEN and CDR2 is SYDVKM. The CDR3 consists of 13 residues. The V and J ends lost 8 bases and 7 bases, in that order; junction bases with no gene match: 5. The CDR3 DNA is TGTGCCAGCGAGACAGGGATCAATTCACCCCTCCACTTT. Translating gives CASETGINSPLHF.

This chain connects TRBV11-2 to TRBJ2-2; D remains ambiguous. Trimming stripped 1 base from V and 4 bases from J, with 16 bases between. The CDR3 is 17 amino acids. Per the germline V gene, CDR1 is SGHAT and CDR2 is FQNNGV. As DNA, the CDR3 is TGTGCCAGCAGCTTAGTGAGAGGCGGTCTCGGCACCGGGGAGCTGTTTTTT. This translates into CASSLVRGGLGTGELFF. The full variable domain, in which reference TRBV11-2 and TRBJ2-2 provide the parts outside the CDR3, is EAGVAQSPRYKIIEKRQSVAFWCNPISGHATLYWYQQILGQGPKLLIQFQNNGVVDDSQLPKDRFSAERLKGVDSTLKIQPAKLEDSAVYLCASSLVRGGLGTGELFFGEGSRLTVL.

This clone has a handful of counts. The rearrangement links TRBV7-9 to TRBJ2-2; 8 bases are a match to TRBD1. The CDR3 loop spans 16 amino acids. Germline V lookup: CDR1 SEHNR, CDR2 FQNEAQ (reference sequence). The V and J ends lost 6 bases and 6 bases, in that order; junction bases with no gene match: 12. The CDR3 DNA reads TGTGCCAGCAGAACCGGGACAGGAATTCCCCCCGGGGAGCTGTTTTTT. Amino acid sequence: CASRTGTGIPPGELFF.

Regarding this clone: Sequence at one end of the junction differs from germline and may be a read error. The chain recombines TRBV12-5 with TRBJ2-7; D remains ambiguous. In germline, CDR1 is LGHNT, CDR2 FRNRAP. The CDR3 loop spans 10 amino acids. DNA of the CDR3: TGTGCTAGTGGTTCCTCCGAGCAGTACTTC. Amino acids: CASGSSEQYF.

This clone was counted once. V usage is TRBV12-3 or TRBV12-4 and J usage is TRBJ2-7; D unresolved. This CDR3 region has 12 residues. Trimming took 8 bases from V and 4 from J, leaving 12 bases between them. The CDR3 loop is CASDGGGYEQYF. For the CDR3, the DNA is TGTGCCAGCGACGGCGGTGGGTACGAGCAGTACTTC.

This sequence joins TRBV7-8 and TRBJ1-1; 7 positions match TRBD1. This CDR3 has 13 residues. Losses at the gene ends were 5 bases for V and 4 bases for J; bases not matched to a gene: 4. The V gene's germline CDR1 is SGHVS and CDR2 FQNEAQ. The CDR3 DNA sequence: TGTGCCAGCAGCCCAGGGGGAGGCACTGAAGCTTTCTTT. This sequence encodes CASSPGGGTEAFF.

This clone showed up just once. One end of the junction fails to match germline, which may point to a read error. This chain joins TRBV4-3 and TRBJ2-1; 8 nucleotides match TRBD1. CDR1 is LGHNA, CDR2 YSLEER, per germline. The CDR3 has 17 residues. The CDR3 DNA is TGCGCAAGCAGCCAATGGGCACAGGGGGGACAATACAATGAGCAGTTCTTC. Amino acid sequence: CASSQWAQGGQYNEQFF.

For the CDR3, the DNA is TGTGCCAGCTCACCAAAAGGCAGGAGGACCTCCCAAGAGACCCAGTACTTC. It yields the protein CASSPKGRRTSQETQYF. V gene TRBV18 combines with J gene TRBJ2-5; D is perhaps TRBD2 (5 bases). The CDR3 totals 17 residues. Per germline, CDR1 KGHSH and CDR2 LQKENI. V lost 2 bases and J 1 base, leaving 17 bases between the germline ends.

This CDR3 is CASSEPGGAYNEQFF. For the CDR3, the DNA is TGTGCCAGCAGTGAACCCGGGGGGGCCTACAATGAGCAGTTCTTC. This chain links TRBV25-1 with TRBJ2-1; 8 bases are a match to TRBD2. Germline V gene data show CDR1 as MGHDK and CDR2 as SYGVNS. The V gene end was trimmed by 2 bases and the J gene end by 2 bases; junction bases not matched to a gene: 2. The CDR3 spans 15 residues.

CDR3 nucleotide sequence: TGTGCCAGTTGCACAGGGTTGGCTCAGCCCCAGCATTTT. Amino acid sequence: CASCTGLAQPQHF. The chain is built from TRBV19 and TRBJ1-5, with a weak D call TRBD1 (6 bases). Trimming stripped 8 bases from V and 6 bases from J, with 14 bases between. There are 13 residues in the CDR3. The germline gives CDR1 LNHDA, CDR2 SQIVND (reference sequence). Combining the CDR3 with reference TRBV19 and TRBJ1-5 gives the whole variable domain DGGITQSPKYLFRKEGQNVTLSCEQNLNHDAMYWYRQDPGQGLRLIYYSQIVNDFQKGDIAEGYSVSREKKESFPLTVTSAQKNPTAFYLCASCTGLAQPQHFGDGTRLSIL.

The J gene is TRBJ2-2, the V gene TRBV3-1 (or the pseudogene TRBV3-2); D remains ambiguous. The CDR3 consists of 15 residues. Germline V lookup: CDR1 LGHDT, CDR2 YNNKEL (reference sequence). Trimming shortened V by 0 bases and J by 1 base, and 6 bases separated the two germline ends. The CDR3 DNA reads TGTGCCAGCAGCCAAGATCGTCGGAACACCGGGGAGCTGTTTTTT. Its protein is CASSQDRRNTGELFF.

The chain uses TRBV7-2 and TRBJ1-1; 12 positions agree with TRBD1. V dropped 5 bases and J dropped 11; count of bases not matched to a gene: 18. CDR3 length: 17 residues. Per germline, CDR1 SGHTA and CDR2 FQGNSA. DNA for the CDR3: TGTGCCAGCAGCCCCTTCGGTACCGGGACAGGGGGCCGCCGGGCTTTCTTT. Translation: CASSPFGTGTGGRRAFF.

V gene TRBV6-5 combines with J gene TRBJ1-1, with 8 bases aligning to TRBD1. With 7 bases clipped from V and 5 bases from J, the junction kept 9 bases outside the gene matches. The germline V gene encodes CDR1 MNHEY and CDR2 SVGAGI. This CDR3 comprises 14 residues. CDR3 in amino acids: CASTPTGVGTEAFF. The DNA for the CDR3 is TGTGCCAGCACCCCGACAGGGGTAGGAACTGAAGCTTTCTTT.

The J gene is TRBJ2-7, the V gene TRBV3-1 (or the pseudogene TRBV3-2), with TRBD2 as a possible D gene (6 bases). With 5 bases removed from V and 6 bases from J, the gap between germline ends came to 20 bases. This CDR3 spans 15 amino acids. Looked up from germline, CDR1 is LGHDT and CDR2 is YNNKEL (reference sequence). The CDR3 is CASSGEPSGVSEQYF. In nucleotides, the CDR3 is TGTGCCAGCAGCGGAGAGCCCTCGGGGGTAAGCGAGCAGTACTTC.

The chain is built from TRBV19 and TRBJ1-4; D not resolved. This CDR3 contains 12 residues. Trimming removed 8 bases from V and 0 bases from J, with 4 bases in between. CDR1 is LNHDA, CDR2 SQIVND, per germline (reference sequence). The CDR3, as DNA: TGTGCCAGTCGAGCAACTAATGAAAAACTGTTTTTT. As protein: CASRATNEKLFF.